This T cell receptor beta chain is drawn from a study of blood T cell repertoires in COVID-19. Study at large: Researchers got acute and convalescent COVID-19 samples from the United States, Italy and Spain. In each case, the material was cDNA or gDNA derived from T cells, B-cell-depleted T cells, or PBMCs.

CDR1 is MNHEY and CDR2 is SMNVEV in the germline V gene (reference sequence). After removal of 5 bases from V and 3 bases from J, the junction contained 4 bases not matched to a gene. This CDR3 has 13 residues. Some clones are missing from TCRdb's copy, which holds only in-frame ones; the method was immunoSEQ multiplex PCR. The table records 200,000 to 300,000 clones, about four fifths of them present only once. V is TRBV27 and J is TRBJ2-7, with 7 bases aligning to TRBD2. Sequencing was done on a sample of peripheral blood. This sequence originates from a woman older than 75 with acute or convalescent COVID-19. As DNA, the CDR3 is TGTGCCAGCAGTGGGGGAGGGTACTACGAGCAGTACTTC. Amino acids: CASSGGGYYEQYF.